This T cell receptor (beta chain) was documented in a study of T cells in Graves' hyperthyroidism and ophthalmopathy. RNA transcripts were the template for amplifying TCR beta CDR3 regions. First-round RT-PCR with HTBI primers amplified the TCR CDR3 region. TCRdb processed the multiplex PCR reads anew with MiXCR; each CDR3 protein has one entry. The data contain about 46,000 distinct CDR3 sequences, more than 40% of them singletons. The CDR3 is 14 residues long. Trimming cost V 3 bases and J 0 bases; bases outside gene matches: 2. Germline assignment: CDR1 SGHVS and CDR2 FQNEAQ. Material: peripheral blood or thyroid tissue (not recorded which). This TCR was recovered from a woman between 50 and 59 years old with Graves' hyperthyroidism. The chain recombines TRBV7-8 with TRBJ2-7; 7 nucleotides align to TRBD2. CDR3 amino acids: CASSFASGSYEQYF. CDR3 coding DNA: TGTGCCAGCAGCTTTGCTAGCGGCTCCTACGAGCAGTACTTC.